This T cell receptor (beta chain) comes out of a study of graft-versus-host responses after intestinal transplantation. Study-level information: After anti-thymocyte globulin induction, recipients took tacrolimus and steroids for about 3 years. Whole-study results and caveats: Present in recipient marrow, GvH clones included some that appeared first in ileum or blood.

CD3+CD4+ and CD3+CD8+ responders that were proliferating and CFSE-low were sorted post-reaction. Sequencing used immunoSEQ multiplex PCR; TCRdb keeps in-frame clones, though not all of them. Of 15,000 to 20,000 clones listed, around 33% are singletons. This CDR3 comprises 15 residues. The receptor's source is a human patient who was an organ donor for intestinal transplantation. The chain joins TRBV21-1 to TRBJ2-3. TRBV21-1 is an annotated pseudogene. The sample in question was alloreactive CD4+ T cells from a mixed lymphocyte reaction culture, obtained before transplantation. This sample's subset: CFSE-low proliferating T cells sorted from roughly six-day pre-transplant mixed lymphocyte reaction (GvH or HvG direction). CDR3 nucleotides: TGTGCCAGCACCAGGGAGCGGAAGGGCGCAGATACGCAGTATTTT. Protein: CASTRERKGADTQYF.